The clone carrying this TCR beta chain was counted between two and nine times. The data stem from a study of regulatory T cells in long-lasting Graves disease. Study context: To qualify as persistent, Graves' disease required over 5 years of antithyroid drugs with positive TSH receptor antibodies.

As for time point: persistent/refractory GD, antithyroid drugs over 5 years with positive TRAb. The TCR library was prepared using RNA isolated from PBMCs. American Thyroid Association guidelines were used to diagnose Graves' disease. Arm-PCR of CDR3 regions with iRepertoire HTBI primers generated TCR beta libraries. Authors' data handling: Spanning all samples, the identified segments comprised 62 TRBV and some 14 TRBJ. One entry per CDR3 protein, called by TCRdb with MiXCR from the multiplex PCR reads. TCRdb's processing, not the study's, gives the V and J calls here. This table has around 400,000 distinct CDR3 sequences, 23% appearing once. The clonotype originates from a female donor with Graves disease. Material: peripheral blood mononuclear cells (PBMCs), obtained when the disease was refractory, from a patient treated with antithyroid drugs.

The CDR3, as DNA: TGCGCCAGCAGCCACGGTCCGGGGGGGGGTGAAAAACTGTTTTTT. Its translation is CASSHGPGGGEKLFF. The V and J genes are TRBV4-1 and TRBJ1-4, with TRBD1 as a possible D gene (5 bases). Trimming removed 3 bases from V and 7 bases from J, with 15 bases in between. The CDR3 is 15 residues long. CDR1 and CDR2 (germline): MGHRA, YSYEKL.